These T cell receptor beta chains were read from a single sample in a study of blood T cell repertoires in COVID-19. TCRdb's table, derived via immunoSEQ multiplex PCR, lists solely in-frame clones and lacks some. The sample contains around 280,000 clones, roughly 90% of which appear only once. Specimen: PBMCs or T cells enriched from blood (not recorded which). The receptors stem from a woman between 18 and 30 years old with acute COVID-19. Each CDR3 is given with its conserved first and last residue. A D gene is named only where the DNA matches it firmly. Size tells how often a clone was seen (once, few, many) or the class of an expanded clone, and some rows leave it out.

clone_size j_call v_call d_call cdr3_aa cdr3_nt
NA TRBJ1-5 TRBV27 NA CASSPDSLGNQPQHF TGTGCCAGCAGCCCAGACAGTTTGGGCAATCAGCCCCAGCATTTT
NA TRBJ1-2 TRBV6-4 NA CASSDSSMGGNYGYTF TGTGCCAGCAGTGACTCCAGCATGGGGGGTAACTATGGCTACACCTTC
once TRBJ2-3 TRBV6-5 TRBD1 CASSHPGTDTDTQYF TGTGCCAGCAGTCATCCTGGGACAGACACAGATACGCAGTATTTT
NA TRBJ2-7 TRBV27 TRBD1 CASSLSGTGSEQYF TGTGCCAGCAGTTTATCCGGGACAGGGTCCGAGCAGTACTTC
NA TRBJ1-4 TRBV3-1/TRBV3-2 TRBD1 CASSQATGESEKLFF TGTGCCAGCAGCCAGGCGACAGGGGAGAGCGAAAAACTGTTTTTT
NA TRBJ1-2 TRBV6-6 NA CASSDTNYGYTF TGTGCCAGCAGTGACACGAACTATGGCTACACCTTC
NA TRBJ2-7 TRBV5-5 TRBD1 CASSPGQASYEQYF TGTGCCAGCAGCCCGGGACAGGCATCCTACGAGCAGTACTTC
NA TRBJ1-1 TRBV6-6 NA CASSLRTSNTEAFF TGTGCCAGCAGCCTGAGGACATCCAACACTGAAGCTTTCTTT
few TRBJ1-3 TRBV7-9 NA CASSPPGRVVDTIYF TGTGCCAGCAGCCCGCCCGGGAGAGTCGTAGACACCATATATTTT
NA TRBJ1-2 TRBV30 NA CAWIGERNYGYTF TGTGCCTGGATCGGAGAACGGAACTATGGCTACACCTTC
NA TRBJ2-7 TRBV27 TRBD1 CASSLGQHYEQYF TGTGCCAGCAGTCTGGGACAGCACTACGAGCAGTACTTC
NA TRBJ2-7 TRBV5-1 TRBD1 CASSLIRDSSYEQYF TGCGCCAGCAGTCTCATCCGGGACAGCTCCTACGAGCAGTACTTC
NA TRBJ2-7 TRBV11-2 TRBD1 CASSAGQGSYEQYF TGTGCCAGCAGTGCCGGACAGGGATCGTACGAGCAGTACTTC
NA TRBJ2-1 TRBV28 TRBD2 CASSSWTSGNNEQFF TGTGCCAGCAGTTCCTGGACTAGCGGGAACAATGAGCAGTTCTTC
NA TRBJ2-5 TRBV15 TRBD2 CATSNPRGSVQETQYF TGTGCCACCAGCAATCCTCGCGGGAGCGTCCAAGAGACCCAGTACTTC
NA TRBJ2-6 TRBV19 TRBD2 CASSIPGGRGSGANVLTF TGTGCCAGTAGTATCCCCGGGGGGAGGGGCTCTGGGGCCAACGTCCTGACTTTC
NA TRBJ1-5 TRBV6-2/TRBV6-3 TRBD1 CASRPSGTGGNQPQHF TGTGCCAGCAGGCCTAGCGGGACAGGGGGCAATCAGCCCCAGCATTTT
few TRBJ2-2 TRBV7-9 NA CASSLEPTNTGELFF TGTGCCAGCAGCTTAGAACCTACCAACACCGGGGAGCTGTTTTTT
NA TRBJ2-7 TRBV11-2 TRBD2 CASSLASGRANEQYF TGTGCCAGCAGCTTAGCGAGCGGGAGGGCCAACGAGCAGTACTTC
few TRBJ1-2 TRBV7-2 TRBD1 CASSLVGQGYYGYTF TGTGCCAGCAGCTTAGTCGGACAGGGATATTATGGCTACACCTTC
NA TRBJ2-1 TRBV28 TRBD1 CASSLPTGGLYNEQFF TGTGCCAGCAGTTTACCCACAGGGGGCTTATACAATGAGCAGTTCTTC
few TRBJ2-1 TRBV7-9 TRBD2 CASSYTSVAYNEQFF TGTGCCAGCAGCTACACTAGCGTCGCCTACAATGAGCAGTTCTTC
once TRBJ2-3 TRBV9 TRBD2 CASSQSGSRTDTQYF TGTGCCAGCAGCCAAAGCGGGAGCCGCACAGATACGCAGTATTTT
NA TRBJ2-7 TRBV4-1 TRBD1 CASSPRDRTYEQYF TGCGCCAGCAGCCCCCGGGACAGAACCTACGAGCAGTACTTC
NA TRBJ1-2 TRBV28 TRBD1 CASRTGQGGYGYTF TGTGCCAGCAGGACTGGACAGGGCGGCTATGGCTACACCTTC
NA TRBJ1-2 TRBV28 NA CASSSPMGVDSYNYGYTF TGTGCCAGCAGTTCTCCAATGGGGGTGGACAGTTATAACTATGGCTACACCTTC
NA TRBJ2-3 TRBV29-1 TRBD2 CSGTGLAGTDTQYF TGCAGCGGGACGGGACTAGCGGGCACAGATACGCAGTATTTT
few TRBJ2-3 TRBV28 TRBD2 CASSTDFGLAERRTDTQYF TGTGCCAGCAGTACCGATTTCGGACTAGCGGAGAGACGCACAGATACGCAGTATTTT
NA TRBJ2-3 TRBV6-6 TRBD2 CASTPSAGGRTDTQYF TGTGCCAGCACCCCCTCGGCGGGAGGACGCACAGATACGCAGTATTTT
NA TRBJ1-3 TRBV18 NA CASSRPTGTVTSGNTIYF TGTGCCAGCTCACGACCAACCGGGACTGTAACTTCTGGAAACACCATATATTTT